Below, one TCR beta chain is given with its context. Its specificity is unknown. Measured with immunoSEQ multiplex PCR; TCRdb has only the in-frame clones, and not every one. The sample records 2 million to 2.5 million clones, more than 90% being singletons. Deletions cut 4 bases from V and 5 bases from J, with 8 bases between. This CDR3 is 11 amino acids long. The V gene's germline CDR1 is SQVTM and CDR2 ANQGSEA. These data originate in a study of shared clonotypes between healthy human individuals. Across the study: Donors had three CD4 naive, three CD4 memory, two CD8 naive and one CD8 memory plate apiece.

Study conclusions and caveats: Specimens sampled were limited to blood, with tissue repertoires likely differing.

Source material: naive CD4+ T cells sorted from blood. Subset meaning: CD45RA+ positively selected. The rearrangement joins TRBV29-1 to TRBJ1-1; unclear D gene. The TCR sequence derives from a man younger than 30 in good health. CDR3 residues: CSVVQVTEAFF. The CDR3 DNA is TGCAGCGTTGTTCAGGTAACTGAAGCTTTCTTT.